Listed here is a single T cell receptor beta chain. The data were obtained in a study of OX40 agonist ivuxolimab in advanced cancers. Here immunoSEQ multiplex PCR was the method, and the copy in TCRdb shows in-frame clones only, minus some. The table records about 73,000 clones, approximately 83% of them present only once. In germline, CDR1 is SGDLS, CDR2 YYNGEE. This CDR3 spans 17 amino acids. The ends lost 3 bases at V and 2 bases at J; junction bases unmatched: 9. The clonotype originates from an adult with an advanced solid tumor such as melanoma, head and neck, liver or kidney cancer. The source was CD4+ or CD8+ T cells sorted from blood, collected in a trial of the OX40 agonist ivuxolimab. The chain employs TRBV9 and TRBJ2-1, with 9 bases lining up with TRBD1. The CDR3 DNA reads as TGTGCCAGCAGCGGGTACGCCGGGACAGGGCCCTACAATGAGCAGTTCTTC. The encoded protein is CASSGYAGTGPYNEQFF. The full variable domain, rest sourced from reference TRBV9 and TRBJ2-1, is DSGVTQTPKHLITATGQRVTLRCSPRSGDLSVYWYQQSLDQGLQFLIQYYNGEERAKGNILERFSAQQFPDLHSELNLSSLELGDSALYFCASSGYAGTGPYNEQFFGPGTRLTVL.